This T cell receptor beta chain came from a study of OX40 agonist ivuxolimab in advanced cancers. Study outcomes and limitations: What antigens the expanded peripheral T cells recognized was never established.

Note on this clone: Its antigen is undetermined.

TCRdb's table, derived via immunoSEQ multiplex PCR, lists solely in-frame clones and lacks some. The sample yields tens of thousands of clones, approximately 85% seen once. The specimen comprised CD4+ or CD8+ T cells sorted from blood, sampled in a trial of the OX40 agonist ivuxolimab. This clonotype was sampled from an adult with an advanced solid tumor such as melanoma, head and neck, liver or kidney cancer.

The CDR3 bases are TGTGCCAGCAGCTTGGCCGGGGGGGCGTCAGCTTTCTTT. Translated: CASSLAGGASAFF. The chain has TRBV5-6 and TRBJ1-1, with D possibly being TRBD1 (6 bases). Trimming took 0 bases from V and 10 from J, leaving 13 bases between them. CDR1 SGHDT and CDR2 YYEEEE come from the germline V gene. The CDR3 runs 13 residues.